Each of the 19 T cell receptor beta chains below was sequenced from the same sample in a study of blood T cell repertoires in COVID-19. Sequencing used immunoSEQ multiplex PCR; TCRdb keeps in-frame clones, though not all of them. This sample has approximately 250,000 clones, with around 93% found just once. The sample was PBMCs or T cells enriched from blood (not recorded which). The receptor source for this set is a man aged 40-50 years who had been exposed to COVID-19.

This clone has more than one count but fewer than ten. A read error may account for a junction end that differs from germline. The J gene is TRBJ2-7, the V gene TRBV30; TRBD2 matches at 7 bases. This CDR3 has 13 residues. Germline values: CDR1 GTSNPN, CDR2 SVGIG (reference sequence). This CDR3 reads CAGRALESYEQYF. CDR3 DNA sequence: TGTGCCGGGAGGGCACTAGAATCCTACGAGCAGTACTTC.

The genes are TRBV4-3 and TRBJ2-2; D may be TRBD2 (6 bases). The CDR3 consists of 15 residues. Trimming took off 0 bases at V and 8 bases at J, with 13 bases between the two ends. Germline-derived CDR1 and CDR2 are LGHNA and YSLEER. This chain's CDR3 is CASSQDRRDGGELFF. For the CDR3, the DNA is TGCGCCAGCAGCCAAGATCGGCGGGACGGGGGGGAGCTGTTTTTT.

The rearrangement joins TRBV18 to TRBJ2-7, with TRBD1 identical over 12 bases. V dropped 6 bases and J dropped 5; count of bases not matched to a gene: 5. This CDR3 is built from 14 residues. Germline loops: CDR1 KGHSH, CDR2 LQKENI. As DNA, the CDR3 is TGTGCCAGCTCCCCGGGACAGGGGGCCCACGAGCAGTACTTC. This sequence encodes CASSPGQGAHEQYF.

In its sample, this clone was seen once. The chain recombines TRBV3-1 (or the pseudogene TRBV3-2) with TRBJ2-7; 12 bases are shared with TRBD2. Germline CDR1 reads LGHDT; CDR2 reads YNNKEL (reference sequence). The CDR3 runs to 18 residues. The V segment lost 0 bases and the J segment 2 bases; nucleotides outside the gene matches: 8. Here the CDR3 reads CASSQDGTSGSITYEQYF. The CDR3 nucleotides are TGTGCCAGCAGCCAAGATGGGACTAGCGGGTCCATAACCTACGAGCAGTACTTC.

The chain's CDR3 is CASSQTAYTEAFF. The CDR3, as DNA: TGCGCCAGCAGCCAGACAGCCTACACTGAAGCTTTCTTT. The chain joins TRBV5-1 to TRBJ1-1, with a weak D call TRBD1 (5 bases). The germline gives CDR1 SGHRS, CDR2 YFSETQ. The length of the CDR3 is 13 residues. Between the trimmed V and J ends, which lost 4 bases and 3 bases, there was a span of 10 bases.

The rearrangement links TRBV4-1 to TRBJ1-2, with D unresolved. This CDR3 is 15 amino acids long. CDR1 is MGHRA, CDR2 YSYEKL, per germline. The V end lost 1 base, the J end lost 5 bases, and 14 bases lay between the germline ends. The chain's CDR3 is CASSQVHRDRYGYTF. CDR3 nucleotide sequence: TGCGCCAGCAGCCAAGTTCACCGGGATCGATATGGCTACACCTTC.

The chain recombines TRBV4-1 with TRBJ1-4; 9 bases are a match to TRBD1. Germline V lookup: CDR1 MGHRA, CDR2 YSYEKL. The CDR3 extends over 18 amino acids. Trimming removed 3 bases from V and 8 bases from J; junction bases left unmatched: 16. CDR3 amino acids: CASSHSTRPGQGNEKLFF. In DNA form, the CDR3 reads TGCGCCAGCAGCCATTCAACACGTCCGGGACAGGGAAACGAAAAACTGTTTTTT.

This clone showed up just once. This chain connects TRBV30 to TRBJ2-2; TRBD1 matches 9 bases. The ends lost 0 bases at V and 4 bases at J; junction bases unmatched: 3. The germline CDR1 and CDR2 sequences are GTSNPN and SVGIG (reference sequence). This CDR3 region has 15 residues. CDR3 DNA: TGTGCCTGGAGTGTACGGGACAGGGCCACCGGGGAGCTGTTTTTT. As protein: CAWSVRDRATGELFF. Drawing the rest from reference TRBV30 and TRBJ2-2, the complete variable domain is SQTIHQWPATLVQPVGSPLSLECTVEGTSNPNLYWYRQAAGRGLQLLFYSVGIGQISSEVPQNLSASRPQDRQFILSSKKLLLSDSGFYLCAWSVRDRATGELFFGEGSRLTVL.

The CDR3 sequence: CASRTGQGLESPLHF. CDR3 nucleotides: TGTGCCAGCAGGACCGGACAGGGGTTGGAATCACCCCTCCACTTT. The chain employs TRBV27 and TRBJ1-6; TRBD1 matches at 9 bases. The V segment lost 6 bases and the J segment 10 bases; nucleotides outside the gene matches: 10. Per germline, CDR1 MNHEY and CDR2 SMNVEV (reference sequence). CDR3 size: 15 residues.

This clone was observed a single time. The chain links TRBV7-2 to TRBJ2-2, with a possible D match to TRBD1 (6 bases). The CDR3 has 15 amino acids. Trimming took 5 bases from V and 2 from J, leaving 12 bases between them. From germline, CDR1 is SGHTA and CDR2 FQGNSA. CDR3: CASSPAGGNTGELFF. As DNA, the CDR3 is TGTGCCAGCAGCCCCGCTGGGGGCAACACCGGGGAGCTGTTTTTT. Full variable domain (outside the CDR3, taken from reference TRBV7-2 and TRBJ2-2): GAGVSQSPSNKVTEKGKDVELRCDPISGHTALYWYRQSLGQGLEFLIYFQGNSAPDKSGLPSDRFSAERTGGSVSTLTIQRTQQEDSAVYLCASSPAGGNTGELFFGEGSRLTVL.

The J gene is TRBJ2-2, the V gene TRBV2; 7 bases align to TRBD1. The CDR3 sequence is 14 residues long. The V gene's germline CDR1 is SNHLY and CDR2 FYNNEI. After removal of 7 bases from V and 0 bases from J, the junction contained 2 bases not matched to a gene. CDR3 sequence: CASIGQANTGELFF. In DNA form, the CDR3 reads TGTGCCAGCATAGGACAGGCGAACACCGGGGAGCTGTTTTTT. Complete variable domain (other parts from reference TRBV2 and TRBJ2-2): EPEVTQTPSHQVTQMGQEVILRCVPISNHLYFYWYRQILGQKVEFLVSFYNNEISEKSEIFDDQFSVERPDGSNFTLKIRSTKLEDSAMYFCASIGQANTGELFFGEGSRLTVL.

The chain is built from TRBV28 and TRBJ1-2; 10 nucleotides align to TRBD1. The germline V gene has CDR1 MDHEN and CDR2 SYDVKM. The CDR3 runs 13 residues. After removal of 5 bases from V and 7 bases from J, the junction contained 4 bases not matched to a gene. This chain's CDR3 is CASSRQGAVGYTF. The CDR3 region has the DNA TGTGCCAGCAGTCGACAGGGGGCTGTTGGCTACACCTTC.

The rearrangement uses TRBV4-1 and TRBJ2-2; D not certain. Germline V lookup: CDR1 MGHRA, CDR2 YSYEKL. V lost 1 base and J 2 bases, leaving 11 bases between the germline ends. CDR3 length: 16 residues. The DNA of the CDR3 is TGCGCCAGCAGCCAAGCTCGTCTAAGTAACACCGGGGAGCTGTTTTTT. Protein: CASSQARLSNTGELFF.

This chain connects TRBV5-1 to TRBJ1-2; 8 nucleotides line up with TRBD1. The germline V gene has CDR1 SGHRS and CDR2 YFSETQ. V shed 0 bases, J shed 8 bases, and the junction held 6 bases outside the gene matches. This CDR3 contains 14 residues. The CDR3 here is CASSLEGRGPGYTF. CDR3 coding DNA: TGCGCCAGCAGCTTGGAGGGCAGGGGGCCGGGCTACACCTTC.

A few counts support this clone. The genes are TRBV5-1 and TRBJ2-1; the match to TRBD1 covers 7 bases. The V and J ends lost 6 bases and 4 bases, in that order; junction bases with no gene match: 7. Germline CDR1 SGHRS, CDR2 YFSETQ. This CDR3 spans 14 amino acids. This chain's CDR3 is CASNGQELYNEQFF. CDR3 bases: TGCGCCAGCAACGGACAGGAATTATACAATGAGCAGTTCTTC.

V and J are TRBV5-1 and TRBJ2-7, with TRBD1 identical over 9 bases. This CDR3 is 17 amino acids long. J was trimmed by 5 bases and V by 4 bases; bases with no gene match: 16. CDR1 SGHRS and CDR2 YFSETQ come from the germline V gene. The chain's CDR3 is CASSLRRPGQGINEQYF. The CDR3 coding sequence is TGCGCCAGCAGCCTACGAAGACCGGGACAGGGTATCAACGAGCAGTACTTC. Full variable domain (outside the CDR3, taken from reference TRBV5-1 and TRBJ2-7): KAGVTQTPRYLIKTRGQQVTLSCSPISGHRSVSWYQQTPGQGLQFLFEYFSETQRNKGNFPGRFSGRQFSNSRSEMNVSTLELGDSALYLCASSLRRPGQGINEQYFGPGTRLTVT.

The CDR3 loop is CASSLSPTEAFF. CDR3 bases: TGTGCCAGCAGTTTATCTCCCACTGAAGCTTTCTTT. The gene calls are TRBV28 and TRBJ1-1; D is unresolved. This CDR3 is 12 amino acids long. Per the germline V gene, CDR1 is MDHEN and CDR2 is SYDVKM. Trimming took 1 base from V and 4 from J, leaving 4 bases between them.

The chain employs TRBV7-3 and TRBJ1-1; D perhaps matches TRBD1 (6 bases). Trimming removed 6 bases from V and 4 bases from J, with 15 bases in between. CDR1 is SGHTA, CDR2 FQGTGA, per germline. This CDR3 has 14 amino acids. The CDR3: CASSRNRESTEAFF. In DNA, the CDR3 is TGTGCCAGCAGTCGGAACAGGGAAAGCACTGAAGCTTTCTTT. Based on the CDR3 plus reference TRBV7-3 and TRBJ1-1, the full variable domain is GAGVSQTPSNKVTEKGKYVELRCDPISGHTALYWYRQSLGQGPEFLIYFQGTGAADDSGLPNDRFFAVRPEGSVSTLKIQRTERGDSAVYLCASSRNRESTEAFFGQGTRLTVV.

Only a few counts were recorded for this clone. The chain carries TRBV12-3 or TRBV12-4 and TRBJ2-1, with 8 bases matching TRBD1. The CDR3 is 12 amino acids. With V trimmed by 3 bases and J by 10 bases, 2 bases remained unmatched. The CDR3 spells CASSLGQAEQFF. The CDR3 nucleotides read TGTGCCAGCAGTTTGGGACAGGCCGAGCAGTTCTTC.